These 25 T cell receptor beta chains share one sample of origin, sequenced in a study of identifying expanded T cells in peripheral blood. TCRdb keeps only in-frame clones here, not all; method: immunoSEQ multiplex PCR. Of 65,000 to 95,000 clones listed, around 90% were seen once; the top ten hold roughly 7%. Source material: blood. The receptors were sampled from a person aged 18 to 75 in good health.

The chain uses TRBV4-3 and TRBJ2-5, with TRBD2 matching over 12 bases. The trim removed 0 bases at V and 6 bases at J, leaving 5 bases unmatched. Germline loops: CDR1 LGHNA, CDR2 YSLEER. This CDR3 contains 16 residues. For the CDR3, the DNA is TGCGCCAGCAGCCAAGATAAACTAGCGGGAGGACAGACCCAGTACTTC. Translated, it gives CASSQDKLAGGQTQYF.

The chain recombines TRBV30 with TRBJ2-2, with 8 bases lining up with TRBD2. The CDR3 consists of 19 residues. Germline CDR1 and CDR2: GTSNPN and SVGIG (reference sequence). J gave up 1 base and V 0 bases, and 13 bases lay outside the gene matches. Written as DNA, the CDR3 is TGTGCCTGGAGTGTACCCCTCCCCCTGGCGGGGGGGAACACCGGGGAGCTGTTTTTT. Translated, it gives CAWSVPLPLAGGNTGELFF.

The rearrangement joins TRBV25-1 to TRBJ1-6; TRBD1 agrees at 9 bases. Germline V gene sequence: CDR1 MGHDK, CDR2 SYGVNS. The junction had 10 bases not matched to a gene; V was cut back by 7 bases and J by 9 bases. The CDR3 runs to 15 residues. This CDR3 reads CASTLTGTGSSPLHF. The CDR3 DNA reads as TGTGCCAGCACCCTTACCGGGACAGGGTCTTCACCCCTCCACTTT. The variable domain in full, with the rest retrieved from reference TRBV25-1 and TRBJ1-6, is EADIYQTPRYLVIGTGKKITLECSQTMGHDKMYWYQQDPGMELHLIHYSYGVNSTEKGDLSSESTVSRIRTEHFPLTLESARPSHTSQYLCASTLTGTGSSPLHFGNGTRLTVT.

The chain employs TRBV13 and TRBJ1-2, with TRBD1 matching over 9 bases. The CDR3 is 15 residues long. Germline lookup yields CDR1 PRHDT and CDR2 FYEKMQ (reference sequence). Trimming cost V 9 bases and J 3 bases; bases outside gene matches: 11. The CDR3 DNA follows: TGTGCCAGTGCCGTTGGGACAGGGTCTTACTATGGCTACACCTTC. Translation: CASAVGTGSYYGYTF.

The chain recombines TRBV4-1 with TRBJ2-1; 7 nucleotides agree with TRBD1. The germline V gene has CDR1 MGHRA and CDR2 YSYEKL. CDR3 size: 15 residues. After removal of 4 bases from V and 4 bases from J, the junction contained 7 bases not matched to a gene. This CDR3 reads CASSRLGTVYNEQFF. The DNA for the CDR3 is TGCGCCAGCAGCCGGCTCGGGACAGTATACAATGAGCAGTTCTTC.

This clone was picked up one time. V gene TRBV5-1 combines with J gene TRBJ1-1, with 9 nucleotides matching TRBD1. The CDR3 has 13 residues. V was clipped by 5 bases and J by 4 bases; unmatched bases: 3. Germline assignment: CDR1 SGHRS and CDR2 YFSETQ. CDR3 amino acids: CASSQTGGTEAFF. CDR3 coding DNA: TGCGCCAGCAGTCAGACAGGGGGCACTGAAGCTTTCTTT.

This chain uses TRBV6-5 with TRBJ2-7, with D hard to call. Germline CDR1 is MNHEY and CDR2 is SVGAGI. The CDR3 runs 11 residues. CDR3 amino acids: CASSSRTELSV. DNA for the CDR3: TGTGCCAGCAGTTCAAGGACCGAATTGTCTGTC.

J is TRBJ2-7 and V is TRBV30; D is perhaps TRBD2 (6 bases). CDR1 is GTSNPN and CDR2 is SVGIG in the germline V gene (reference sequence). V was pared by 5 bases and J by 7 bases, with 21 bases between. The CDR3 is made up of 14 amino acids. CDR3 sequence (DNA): TGTGCCTGGGCCTTTTCGGGACTCGGCGCGGAGCAGTACTTC. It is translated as CAWAFSGLGAEQYF.

The CDR3 protein is CAWSVLLSGANVLTF. The CDR3 region has the DNA TGTGCCTGGAGTGTACTGCTCTCTGGGGCCAACGTCCTGACTTTC. The chain carries TRBV30 and TRBJ2-6; D remains ambiguous. The V and J ends lost 0 bases and 0 bases respectively, with 6 bases between them. The CDR3 has 15 residues. From germline, CDR1 is GTSNPN and CDR2 SVGIG (reference sequence).

For the CDR3, the DNA is TGCGCCAGCAGCCAAAGAAGGGCCTACGAGCAGTACTTC. Its translation: CASSQRRAYEQYF. This chain links TRBV4-1 with TRBJ2-7; D gene unclear. Germline V gene lookup returns CDR1 MGHRA and CDR2 YSYEKL. The CDR3 is 13 amino acids. V dropped 2 bases and J dropped 2 bases, with 7 bases sitting between them.

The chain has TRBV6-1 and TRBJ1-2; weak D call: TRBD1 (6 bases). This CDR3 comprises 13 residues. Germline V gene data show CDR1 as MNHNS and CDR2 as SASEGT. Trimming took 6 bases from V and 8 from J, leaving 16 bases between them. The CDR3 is CASSRDTLRGYTF. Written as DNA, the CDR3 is TGTGCCAGCAGCCGGGACACCCTTAGGGGCTACACCTTC.

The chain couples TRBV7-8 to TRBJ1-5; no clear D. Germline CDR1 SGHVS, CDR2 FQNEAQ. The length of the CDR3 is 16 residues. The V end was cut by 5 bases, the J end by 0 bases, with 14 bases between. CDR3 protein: CASSPGQAYSNQPQHF. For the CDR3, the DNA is TGTGCCAGCAGCCCCGGGCAGGCATATAGCAATCAGCCCCAGCATTTT.

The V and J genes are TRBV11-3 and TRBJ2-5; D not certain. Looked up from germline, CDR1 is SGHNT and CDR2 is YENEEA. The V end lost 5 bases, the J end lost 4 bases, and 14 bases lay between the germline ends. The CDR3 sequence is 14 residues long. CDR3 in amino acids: CASSGVLSLETQYF. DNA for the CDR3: TGTGCCAGCAGCGGAGTTCTCTCGCTAGAGACCCAGTACTTC.

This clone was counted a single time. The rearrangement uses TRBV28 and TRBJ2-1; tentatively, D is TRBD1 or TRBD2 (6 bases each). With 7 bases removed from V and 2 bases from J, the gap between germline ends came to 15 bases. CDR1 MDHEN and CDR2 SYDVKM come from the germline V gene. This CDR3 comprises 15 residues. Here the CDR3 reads CASTPGVAAYNEQFF. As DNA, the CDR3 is TGTGCCAGCACCCCAGGGGTAGCGGCCTACAATGAGCAGTTCTTC.

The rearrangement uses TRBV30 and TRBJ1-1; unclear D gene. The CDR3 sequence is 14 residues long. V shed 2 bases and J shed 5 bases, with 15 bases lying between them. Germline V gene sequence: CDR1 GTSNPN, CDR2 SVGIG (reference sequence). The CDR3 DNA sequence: TGTGCCTGGAGTCTCTCATCGGGGAGGACTGAAGCTTTCTTT. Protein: CAWSLSSGRTEAFF.

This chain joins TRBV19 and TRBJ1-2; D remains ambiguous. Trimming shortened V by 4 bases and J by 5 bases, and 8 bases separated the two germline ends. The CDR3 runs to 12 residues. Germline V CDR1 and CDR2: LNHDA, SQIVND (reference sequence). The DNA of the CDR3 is TGTGCCAGTAGTAAATCGGGGTATGGCTACACCTTC. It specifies CASSKSGYGYTF.

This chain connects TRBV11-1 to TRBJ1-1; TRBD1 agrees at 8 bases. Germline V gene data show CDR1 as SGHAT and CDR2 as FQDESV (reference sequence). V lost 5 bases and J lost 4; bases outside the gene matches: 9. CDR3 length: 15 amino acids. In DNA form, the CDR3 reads TGTGCCAGCAGCACGGGACAGGCTCGGGGCACTGAAGCTTTCTTT. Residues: CASSTGQARGTEAFF.

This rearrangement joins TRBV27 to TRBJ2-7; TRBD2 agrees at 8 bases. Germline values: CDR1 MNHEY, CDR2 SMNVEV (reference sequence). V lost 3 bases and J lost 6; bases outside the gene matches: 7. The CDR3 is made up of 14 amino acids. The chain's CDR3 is CASSFRGTSFEQYF. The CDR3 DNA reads TGTGCCAGCAGTTTTCGAGGGACTAGTTTCGAGCAGTACTTC.

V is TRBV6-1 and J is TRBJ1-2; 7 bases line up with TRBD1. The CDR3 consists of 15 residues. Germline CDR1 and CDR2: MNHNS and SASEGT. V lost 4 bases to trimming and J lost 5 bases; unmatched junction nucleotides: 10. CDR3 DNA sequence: TGTGCCAGCAGTGGGGACAGCGCCGGGCGATATGGCTACACCTTC. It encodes CASSGDSAGRYGYTF.

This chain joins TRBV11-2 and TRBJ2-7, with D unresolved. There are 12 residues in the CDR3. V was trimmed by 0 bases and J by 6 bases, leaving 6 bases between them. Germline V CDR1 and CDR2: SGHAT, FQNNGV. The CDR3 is CASSLDGAEQYF. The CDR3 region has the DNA TGTGCCAGCAGCTTAGATGGTGCCGAGCAGTACTTC.

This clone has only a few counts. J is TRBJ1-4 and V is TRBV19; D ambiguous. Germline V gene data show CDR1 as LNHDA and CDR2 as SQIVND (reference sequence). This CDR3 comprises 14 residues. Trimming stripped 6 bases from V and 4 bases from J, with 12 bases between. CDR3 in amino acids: CASSPNVGNEKLFF. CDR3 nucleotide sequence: TGTGCCAGTAGCCCGAACGTGGGTAATGAAAAACTGTTTTTT.

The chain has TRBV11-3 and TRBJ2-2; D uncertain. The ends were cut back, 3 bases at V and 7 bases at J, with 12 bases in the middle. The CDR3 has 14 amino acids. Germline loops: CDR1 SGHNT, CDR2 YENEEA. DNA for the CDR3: TGTGCCAGCAGCTTGCCTAGTCTGGGCGGGGAGCTGTTTTTT. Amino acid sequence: CASSLPSLGGELFF.

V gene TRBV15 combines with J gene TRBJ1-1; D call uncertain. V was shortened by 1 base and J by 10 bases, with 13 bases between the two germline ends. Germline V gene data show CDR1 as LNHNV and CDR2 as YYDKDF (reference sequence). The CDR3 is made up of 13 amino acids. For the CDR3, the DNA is TGTGCCACCAGCAGAGGTAGGGCTGGCACAGCTTTCTTT. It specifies CATSRGRAGTAFF.

CDR3 coding DNA: TGTGCCAGCAGCGCGGGACAGACTTACTCCTACAATGAGCAGTTCTTC. Translated: CASSAGQTYSYNEQFF. This chain joins TRBV11-2 and TRBJ2-1; tentatively, D is TRBD1 (7 bases). Per the germline V gene, CDR1 is SGHAT and CDR2 is FQNNGV. With 5 bases removed from V and 0 bases from J, the gap between germline ends came to 14 bases. The CDR3 length is 16 residues.

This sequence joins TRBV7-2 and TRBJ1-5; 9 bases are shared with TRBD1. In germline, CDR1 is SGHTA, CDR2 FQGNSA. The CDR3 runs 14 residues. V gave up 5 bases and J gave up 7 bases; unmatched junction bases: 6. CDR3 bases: TGTGCCAGCAGCCAGGACAGGGGACGACAGCCCCAGCATTTT. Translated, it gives CASSQDRGRQPQHF.